The present entry profiles one T cell receptor (beta chain) with its context. The antigen remains unidentified. RNA, once extracted, was reverse transcribed into cDNA for use as the sequencing template. Sequencing was performed with immunoSEQ multiplex PCR; in TCRdb, only in-frame clones are kept and a portion is missing. The repertoire consists of about 200,000 clones, with roughly 56% occurring once and the leading ten covering around 5.1%. The sample comes from a study of CD8+ T cells in alopecia areata. Notes on the study in general: Higher clonality and more expanded CD8+ clones appeared in lesional than normal scalp. Scalp samples also contribute reads from the resident alphabeta T cells found in normal skin. Between patients, shared TCR sequences were less clear than in mice. This was possibly due in part to HLA diversity in the patient population.

Cell sorting on a FACSAria was used to separate CD4+ and CD8+ T cells from the PBMCs. The TCR comes from a human donor in good health. Input material: CD8+ T cells sorted from blood.

CDR3 in DNA: TGTGCCAGCTACTTTGGGGGAAGAGGCTACACCTTC. It yields the protein CASYFGGRGYTF. The chain has TRBV5-6 and TRBJ1-2, with a tentative D call TRBD1 (5 bases). CDR1 is SGHDT and CDR2 is YYEEEE in the germline V gene. This CDR3 region has 12 residues. V shed 7 bases and J shed 8 bases, with 15 bases lying between them.